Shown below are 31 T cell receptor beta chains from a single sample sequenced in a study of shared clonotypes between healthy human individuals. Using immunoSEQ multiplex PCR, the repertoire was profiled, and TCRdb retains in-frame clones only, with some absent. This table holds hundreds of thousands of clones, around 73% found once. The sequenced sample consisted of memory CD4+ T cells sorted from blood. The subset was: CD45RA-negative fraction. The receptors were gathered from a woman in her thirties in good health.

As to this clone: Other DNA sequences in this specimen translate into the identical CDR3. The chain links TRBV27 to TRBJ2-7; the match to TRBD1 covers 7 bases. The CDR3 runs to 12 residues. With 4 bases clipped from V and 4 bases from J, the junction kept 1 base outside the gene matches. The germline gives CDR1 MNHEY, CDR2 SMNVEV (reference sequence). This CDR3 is CASSSQGYEQYF. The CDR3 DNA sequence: TGTGCCAGCAGTTCACAGGGGTACGAGCAGTACTTC.

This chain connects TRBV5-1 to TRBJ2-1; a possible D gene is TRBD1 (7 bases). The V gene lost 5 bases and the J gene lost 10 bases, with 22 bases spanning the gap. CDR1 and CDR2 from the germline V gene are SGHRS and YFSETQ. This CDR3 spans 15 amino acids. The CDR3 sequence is CASSYGQEGLGEQFF. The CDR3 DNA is TGCGCCAGCAGTTATGGACAGGAGGGTTTAGGCGAGCAGTTCTTC. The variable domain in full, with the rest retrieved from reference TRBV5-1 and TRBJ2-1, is KAGVTQTPRYLIKTRGQQVTLSCSPISGHRSVSWYQQTPGQGLQFLFEYFSETQRNKGNFPGRFSGRQFSNSRSEMNVSTLELGDSALYLCASSYGQEGLGEQFFGPGTRLTVL.

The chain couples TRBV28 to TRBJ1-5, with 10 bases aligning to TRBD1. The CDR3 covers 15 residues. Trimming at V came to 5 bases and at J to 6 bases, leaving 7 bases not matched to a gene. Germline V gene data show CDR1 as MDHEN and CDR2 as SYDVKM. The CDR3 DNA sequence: TGTGCCAGCAGTACTCCGGGACAGGGGTTTCAGCCCCAGCATTTT. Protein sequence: CASSTPGQGFQPQHF.

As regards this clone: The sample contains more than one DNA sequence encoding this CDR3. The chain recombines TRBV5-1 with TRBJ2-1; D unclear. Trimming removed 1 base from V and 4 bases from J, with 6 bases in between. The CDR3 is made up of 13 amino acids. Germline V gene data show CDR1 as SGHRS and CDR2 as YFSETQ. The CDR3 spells CASSLQGYNEQFF. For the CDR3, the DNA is TGCGCCAGCAGCTTGCAAGGGTACAATGAGCAGTTCTTC.

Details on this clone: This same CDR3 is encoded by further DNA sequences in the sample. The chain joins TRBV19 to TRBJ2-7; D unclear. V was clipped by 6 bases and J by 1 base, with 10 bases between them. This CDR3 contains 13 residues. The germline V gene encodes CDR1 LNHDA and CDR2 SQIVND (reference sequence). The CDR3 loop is CASSPGQSYEQYF. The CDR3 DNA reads TGTGCCAGTAGCCCGGGCCAGTCCTACGAGCAGTACTTC.

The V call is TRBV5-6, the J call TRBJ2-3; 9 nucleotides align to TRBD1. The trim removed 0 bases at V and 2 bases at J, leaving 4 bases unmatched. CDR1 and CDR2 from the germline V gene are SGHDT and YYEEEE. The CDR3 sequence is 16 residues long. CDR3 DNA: TGTGCCAGCAGCTTGGCACAGGGGGCATTCACAGATACGCAGTATTTT. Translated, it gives CASSLAQGAFTDTQYF.

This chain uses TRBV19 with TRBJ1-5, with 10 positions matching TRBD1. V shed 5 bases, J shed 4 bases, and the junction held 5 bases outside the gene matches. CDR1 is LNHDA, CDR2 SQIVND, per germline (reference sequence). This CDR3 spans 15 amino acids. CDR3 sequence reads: CASSYSDRGNQPQHF. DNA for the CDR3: TGTGCCAGTAGTTACTCGGACAGGGGGAATCAGCCCCAGCATTTT.

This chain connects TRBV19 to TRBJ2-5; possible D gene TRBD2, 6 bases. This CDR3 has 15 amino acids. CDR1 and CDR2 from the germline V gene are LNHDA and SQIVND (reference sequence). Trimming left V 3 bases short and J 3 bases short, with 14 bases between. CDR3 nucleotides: TGTGCCAGTAGTATTTTCGGGAGTAAAGAAGAGACCCAGTACTTC. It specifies CASSIFGSKEETQYF.

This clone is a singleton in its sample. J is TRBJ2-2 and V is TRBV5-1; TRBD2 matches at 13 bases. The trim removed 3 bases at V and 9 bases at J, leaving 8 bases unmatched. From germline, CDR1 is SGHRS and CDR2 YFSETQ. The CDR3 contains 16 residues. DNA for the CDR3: TGCGCCAGCAGCTCCCTGGGGACTAGCGGGACGAGGGAGCTGTTTTTT. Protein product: CASSSLGTSGTRELFF.

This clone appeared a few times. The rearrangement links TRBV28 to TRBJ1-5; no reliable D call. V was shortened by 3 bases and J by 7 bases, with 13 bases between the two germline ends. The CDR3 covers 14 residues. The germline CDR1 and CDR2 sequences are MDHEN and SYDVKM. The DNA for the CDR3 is TGTGCCAGCAGTTTTGCGCAGAGGTGGCAGCCCCAGCATTTT. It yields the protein CASSFAQRWQPQHF.

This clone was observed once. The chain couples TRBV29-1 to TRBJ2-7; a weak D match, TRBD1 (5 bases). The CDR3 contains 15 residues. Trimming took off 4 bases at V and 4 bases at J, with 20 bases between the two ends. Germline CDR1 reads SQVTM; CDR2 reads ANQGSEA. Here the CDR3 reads CSVVSDGHKAYEQYF. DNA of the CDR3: TGCAGCGTTGTGAGTGATGGACATAAGGCATACGAGCAGTACTTC.

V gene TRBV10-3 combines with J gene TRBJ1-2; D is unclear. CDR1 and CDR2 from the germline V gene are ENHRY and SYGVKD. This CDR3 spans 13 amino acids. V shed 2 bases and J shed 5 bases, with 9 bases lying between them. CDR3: CAISEGMEYGYTF. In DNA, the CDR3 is TGTGCCATCAGTGAGGGGATGGAGTATGGCTACACCTTC.

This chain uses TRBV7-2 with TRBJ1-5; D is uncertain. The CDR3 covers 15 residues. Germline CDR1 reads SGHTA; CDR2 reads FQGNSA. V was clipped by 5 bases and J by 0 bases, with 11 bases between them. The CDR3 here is CASSLVQDSNQPQHF. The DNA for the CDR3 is TGTGCCAGCAGCCTAGTGCAGGATAGCAATCAGCCCCAGCATTTT.

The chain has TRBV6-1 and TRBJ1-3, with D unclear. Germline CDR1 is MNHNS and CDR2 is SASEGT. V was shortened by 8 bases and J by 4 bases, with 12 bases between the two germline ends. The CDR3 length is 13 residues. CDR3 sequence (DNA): TGTGCCAGCGGGGAAGGGCCCGGAAACACCATATATTTT. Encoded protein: CASGEGPGNTIYF.

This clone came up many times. CDR3 sequence reads: CASNPSGHTYEQYF. The DNA for the CDR3 is TGTGCCAGCAACCCTTCGGGACATACCTACGAGCAGTACTTC. This rearrangement joins TRBV28 to TRBJ2-7; D is possibly TRBD1 (6 bases). Looked up from germline, CDR1 is MDHEN and CDR2 is SYDVKM. This CDR3 region has 14 residues. Trimming took off 7 bases at V and 2 bases at J, with 15 bases between the two ends.

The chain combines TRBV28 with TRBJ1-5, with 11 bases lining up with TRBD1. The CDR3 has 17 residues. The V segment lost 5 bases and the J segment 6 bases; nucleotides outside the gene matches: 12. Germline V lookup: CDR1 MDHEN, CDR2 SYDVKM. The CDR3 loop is CASSPGTGGMVGQPQHF. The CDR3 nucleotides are TGTGCCAGCAGTCCGGGGACAGGGGGGATGGTGGGTCAGCCCCAGCATTTT.

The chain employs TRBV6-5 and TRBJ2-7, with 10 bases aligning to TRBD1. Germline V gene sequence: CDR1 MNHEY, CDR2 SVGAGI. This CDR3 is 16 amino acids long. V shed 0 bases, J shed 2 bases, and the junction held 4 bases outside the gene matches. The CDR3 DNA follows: TGTGCCAGCAGTTACTCAGGGACAGGGGCCGCCTACGAGCAGTACTTC. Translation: CASSYSGTGAAYEQYF.

This chain's CDR3 is CASSVREGGANEQFF. The CDR3 coding sequence is TGTGCCAGCAGCGTTCGGGAGGGTGGGGCCAATGAGCAGTTCTTC. The V call is TRBV7-2, the J call TRBJ2-1; 8 bases agree with TRBD2. The V and J ends lost 5 bases and 6 bases, in that order; junction bases with no gene match: 9. Germline loops: CDR1 SGHTA, CDR2 FQGNSA. The CDR3 runs 15 residues.

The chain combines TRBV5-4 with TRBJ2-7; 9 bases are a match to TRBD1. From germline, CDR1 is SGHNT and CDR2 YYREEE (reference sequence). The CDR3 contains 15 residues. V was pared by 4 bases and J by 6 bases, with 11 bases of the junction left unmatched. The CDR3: CASSPEWRQGVEQYF. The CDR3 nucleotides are TGTGCCAGCAGCCCGGAGTGGAGACAGGGGGTCGAGCAGTACTTC.

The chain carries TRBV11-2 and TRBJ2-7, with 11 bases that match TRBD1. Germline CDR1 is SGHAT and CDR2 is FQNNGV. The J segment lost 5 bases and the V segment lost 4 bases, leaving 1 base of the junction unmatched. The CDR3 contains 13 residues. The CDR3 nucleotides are TGTGCCAGCAGCTCGGACAGGGGGCACGAGCAGTACTTC. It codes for CASSSDRGHEQYF.

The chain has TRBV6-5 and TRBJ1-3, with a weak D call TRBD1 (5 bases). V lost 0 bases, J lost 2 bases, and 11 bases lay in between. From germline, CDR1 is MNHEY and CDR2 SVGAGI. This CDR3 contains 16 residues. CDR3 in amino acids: CASSYSNGRAGNTIYF. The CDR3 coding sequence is TGTGCCAGCAGTTACTCGAACGGCAGGGCTGGAAACACCATATATTTT.

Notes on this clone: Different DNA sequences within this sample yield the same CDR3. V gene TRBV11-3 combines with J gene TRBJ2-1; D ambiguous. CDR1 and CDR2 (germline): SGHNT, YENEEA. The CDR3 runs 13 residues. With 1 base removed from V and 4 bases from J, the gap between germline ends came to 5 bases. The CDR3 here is CASSLGKYNEQFF. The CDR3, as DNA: TGTGCCAGCAGCTTAGGAAAATACAATGAGCAGTTCTTC.

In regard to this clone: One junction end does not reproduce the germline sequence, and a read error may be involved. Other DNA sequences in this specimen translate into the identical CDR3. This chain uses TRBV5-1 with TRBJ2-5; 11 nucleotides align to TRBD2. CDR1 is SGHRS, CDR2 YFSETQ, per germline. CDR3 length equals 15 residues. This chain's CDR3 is CASSAGLAGQETQYF. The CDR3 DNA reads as TGTGCCAGCAGCGCCGGACTAGCGGGCCAAGAGACCCAGTACTTC.

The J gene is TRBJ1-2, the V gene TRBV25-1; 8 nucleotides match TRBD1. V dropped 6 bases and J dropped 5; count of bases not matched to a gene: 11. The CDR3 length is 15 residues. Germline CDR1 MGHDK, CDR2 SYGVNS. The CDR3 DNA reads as TGTGCCAGCAGCTCTCCACAGGGGGTTTGGTATGGCTACACCTTC. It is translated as CASSSPQGVWYGYTF.

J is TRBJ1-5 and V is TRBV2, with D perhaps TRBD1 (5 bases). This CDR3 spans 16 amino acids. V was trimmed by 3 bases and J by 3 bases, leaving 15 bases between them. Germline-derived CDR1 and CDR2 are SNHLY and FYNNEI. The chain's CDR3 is CASSERGGRNNQPQHF. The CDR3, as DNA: TGTGCCAGCAGTGAGAGGGGAGGCCGTAACAATCAGCCCCAGCATTTT.

The CDR3 nucleotides read TGTGCCAGCAGTGGAGGGGATACCCACACCTCTGGGGCCAACGTCCTGACTTTC. This translates into CASSGGDTHTSGANVLTF. V usage is TRBV25-1 and J usage is TRBJ2-6; D tentatively fits TRBD1 or TRBD2 (5 bases each). Germline CDR1 is MGHDK and CDR2 is SYGVNS. V gave up 4 bases and J gave up 0 bases, with 16 bases separating them. CDR3 length: 18 residues.

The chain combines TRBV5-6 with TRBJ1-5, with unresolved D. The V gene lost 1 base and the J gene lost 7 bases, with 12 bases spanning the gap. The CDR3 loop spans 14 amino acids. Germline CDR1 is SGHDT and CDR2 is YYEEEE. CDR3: CASSLFGFEQPQHF. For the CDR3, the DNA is TGTGCCAGCAGCTTGTTCGGGTTCGAGCAGCCCCAGCATTTT.

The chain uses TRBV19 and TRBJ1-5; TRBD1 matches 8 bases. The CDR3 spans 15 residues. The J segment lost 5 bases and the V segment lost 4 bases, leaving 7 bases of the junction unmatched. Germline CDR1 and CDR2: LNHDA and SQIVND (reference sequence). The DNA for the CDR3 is TGTGCCAGTAGTACGAGGACAGGGAGGGATCAGCCCCAGCATTTT. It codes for CASSTRTGRDQPQHF.

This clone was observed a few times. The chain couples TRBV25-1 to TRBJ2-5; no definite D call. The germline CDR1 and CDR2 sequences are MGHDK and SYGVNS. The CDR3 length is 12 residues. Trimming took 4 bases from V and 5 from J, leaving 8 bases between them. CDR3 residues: CASSALGETQYF. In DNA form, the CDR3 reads TGTGCCAGCAGTGCCCTAGGCGAGACCCAGTACTTC.

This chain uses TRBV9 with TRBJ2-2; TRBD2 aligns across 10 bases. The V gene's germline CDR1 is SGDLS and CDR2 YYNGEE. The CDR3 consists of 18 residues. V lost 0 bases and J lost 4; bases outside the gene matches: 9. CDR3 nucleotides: TGTGCCAGCAGCGTAGGGCTAGCGGGAGCGTCGGCCACCGGGGAGCTGTTTTTT. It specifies CASSVGLAGASATGELFF.

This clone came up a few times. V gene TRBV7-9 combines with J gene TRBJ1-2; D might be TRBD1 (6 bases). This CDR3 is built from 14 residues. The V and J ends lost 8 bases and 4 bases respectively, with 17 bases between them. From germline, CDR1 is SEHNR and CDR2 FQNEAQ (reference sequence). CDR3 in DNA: TGTGCCAGCTCGGCCGGCAGGGGTAGCTATGGCTACACCTTC. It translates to CASSAGRGSYGYTF.